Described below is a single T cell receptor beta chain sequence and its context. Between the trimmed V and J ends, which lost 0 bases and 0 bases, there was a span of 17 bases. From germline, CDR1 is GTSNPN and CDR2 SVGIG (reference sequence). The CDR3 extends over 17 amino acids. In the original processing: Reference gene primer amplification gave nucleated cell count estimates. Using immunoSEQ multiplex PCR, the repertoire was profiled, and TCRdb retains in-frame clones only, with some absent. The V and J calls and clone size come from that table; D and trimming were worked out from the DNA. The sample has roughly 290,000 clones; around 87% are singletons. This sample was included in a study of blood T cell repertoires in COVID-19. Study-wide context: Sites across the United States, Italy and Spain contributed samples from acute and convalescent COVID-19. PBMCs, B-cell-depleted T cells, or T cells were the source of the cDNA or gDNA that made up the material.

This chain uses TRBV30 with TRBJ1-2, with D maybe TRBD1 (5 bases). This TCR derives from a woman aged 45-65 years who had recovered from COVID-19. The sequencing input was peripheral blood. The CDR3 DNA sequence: TGTGCCTGGAGTGTCATGGGACTCCGGTCCACTAACTATGGCTACACCTTC. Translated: CAWSVMGLRSTNYGYTF.